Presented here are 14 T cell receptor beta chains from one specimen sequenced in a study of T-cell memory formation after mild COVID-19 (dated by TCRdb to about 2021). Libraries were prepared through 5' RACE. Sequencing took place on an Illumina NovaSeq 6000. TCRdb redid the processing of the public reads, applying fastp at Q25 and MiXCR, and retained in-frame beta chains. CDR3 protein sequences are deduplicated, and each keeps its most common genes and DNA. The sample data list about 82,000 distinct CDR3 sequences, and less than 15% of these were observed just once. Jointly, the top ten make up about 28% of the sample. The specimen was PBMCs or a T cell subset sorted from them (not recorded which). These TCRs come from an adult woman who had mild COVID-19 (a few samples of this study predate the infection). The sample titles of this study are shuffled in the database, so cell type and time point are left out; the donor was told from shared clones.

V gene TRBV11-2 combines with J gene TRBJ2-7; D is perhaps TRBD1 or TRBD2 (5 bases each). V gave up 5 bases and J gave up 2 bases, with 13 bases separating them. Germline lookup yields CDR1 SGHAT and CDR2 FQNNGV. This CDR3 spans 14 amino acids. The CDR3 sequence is CASSLGTSTYEQYF. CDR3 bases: TGTGCCAGCAGCCTCGGGACCTCCACCTACGAGCAGTACTTC.

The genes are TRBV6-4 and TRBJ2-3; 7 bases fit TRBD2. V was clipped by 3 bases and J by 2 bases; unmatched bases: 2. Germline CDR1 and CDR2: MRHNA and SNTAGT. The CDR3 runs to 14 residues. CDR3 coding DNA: TGTGCCAGCAGTGAAAGCGGGGTCACAGATACGCAGTATTTT. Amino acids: CASSESGVTDTQYF.

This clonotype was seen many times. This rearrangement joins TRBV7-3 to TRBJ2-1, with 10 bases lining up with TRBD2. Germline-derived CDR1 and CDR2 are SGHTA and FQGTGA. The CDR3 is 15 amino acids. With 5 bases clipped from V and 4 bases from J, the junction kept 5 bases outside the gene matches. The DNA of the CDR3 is TGTGCCAGCAGCCCAGGGACTAGCGCTTACAATGAGCAGTTCTTC. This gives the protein CASSPGTSAYNEQFF.

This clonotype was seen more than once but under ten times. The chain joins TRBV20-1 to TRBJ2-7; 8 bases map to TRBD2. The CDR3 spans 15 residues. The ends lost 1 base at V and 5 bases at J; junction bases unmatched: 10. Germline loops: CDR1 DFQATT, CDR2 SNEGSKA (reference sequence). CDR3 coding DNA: TGCAGTGCTAGAGGCCACAGCGGGAGTGTACACGAGCAGTACTTC. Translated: CSARGHSGSVHEQYF.

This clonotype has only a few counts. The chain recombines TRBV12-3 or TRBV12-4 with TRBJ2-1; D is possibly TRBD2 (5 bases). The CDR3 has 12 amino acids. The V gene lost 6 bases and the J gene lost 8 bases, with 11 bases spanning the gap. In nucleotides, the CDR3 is TGTGCCAGCAGCAAGCCACTAGATGAGCAGTTCTTC. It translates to CASSKPLDEQFF.

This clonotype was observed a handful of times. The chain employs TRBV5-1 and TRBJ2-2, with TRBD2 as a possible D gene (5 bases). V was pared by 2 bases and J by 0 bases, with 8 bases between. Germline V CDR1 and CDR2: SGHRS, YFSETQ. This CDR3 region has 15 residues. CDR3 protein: CASSFGESNTGELFF. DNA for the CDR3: TGCGCCAGCAGCTTCGGGGAGTCGAACACCGGGGAGCTGTTTTTT.

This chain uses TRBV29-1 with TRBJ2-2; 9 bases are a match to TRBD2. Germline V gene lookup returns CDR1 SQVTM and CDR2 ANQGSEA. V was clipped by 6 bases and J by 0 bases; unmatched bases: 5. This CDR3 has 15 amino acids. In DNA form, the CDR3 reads TGCAGCGTGCTTCTAGCGGGGACGAACACCGGGGAGCTGTTTTTT. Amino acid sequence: CSVLLAGTNTGELFF.

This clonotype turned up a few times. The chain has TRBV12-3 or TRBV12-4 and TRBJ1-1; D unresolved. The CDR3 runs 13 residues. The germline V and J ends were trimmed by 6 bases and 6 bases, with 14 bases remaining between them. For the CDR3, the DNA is TGTGCCAGCAGACAAACCGAGCGGGCTGAAGCTTTCTTT. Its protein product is CASRQTERAEAFF.

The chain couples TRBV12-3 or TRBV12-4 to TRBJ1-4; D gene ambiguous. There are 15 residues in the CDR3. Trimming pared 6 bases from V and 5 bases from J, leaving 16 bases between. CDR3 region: CASSPGRGINEKLFF. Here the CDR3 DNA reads TGTGCCAGCAGCCCCGGCCGGGGTATCAATGAAAAACTGTTTTTT.

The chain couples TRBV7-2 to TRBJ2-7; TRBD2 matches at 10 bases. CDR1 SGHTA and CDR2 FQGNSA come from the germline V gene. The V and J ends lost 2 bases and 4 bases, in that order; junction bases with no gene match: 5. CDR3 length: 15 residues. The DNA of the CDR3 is TGTGCCAGCAGCTTATATAGCGGGAGGACATACGAGCAGTACTTC. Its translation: CASSLYSGRTYEQYF.

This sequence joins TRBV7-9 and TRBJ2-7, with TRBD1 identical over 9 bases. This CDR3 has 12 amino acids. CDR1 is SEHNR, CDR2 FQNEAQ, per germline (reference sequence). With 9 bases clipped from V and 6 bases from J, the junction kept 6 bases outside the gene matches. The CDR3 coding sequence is TGTGCCAGTGGGACAGGGCGGACCGAGCAGTACTTC. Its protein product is CASGTGRTEQYF.

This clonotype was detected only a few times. CDR3 amino acids: CASSATSGGKETQYF. In nucleotides, the CDR3 is TGTGCCAGCAGCGCGACTAGCGGGGGAAAAGAGACCCAGTACTTC. The gene calls are TRBV9 and TRBJ2-5, with TRBD2 matching over 12 bases. The CDR3 is 15 amino acids. In germline, CDR1 is SGDLS, CDR2 YYNGEE. V lost 3 bases and J lost 3; bases outside the gene matches: 3.

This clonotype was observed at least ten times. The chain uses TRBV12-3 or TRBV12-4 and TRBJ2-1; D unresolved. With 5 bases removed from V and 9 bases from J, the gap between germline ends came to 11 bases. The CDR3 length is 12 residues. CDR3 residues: CASSQTMGEQFF. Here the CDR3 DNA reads TGTGCCAGCAGTCAAACCATGGGTGAGCAGTTCTTC.

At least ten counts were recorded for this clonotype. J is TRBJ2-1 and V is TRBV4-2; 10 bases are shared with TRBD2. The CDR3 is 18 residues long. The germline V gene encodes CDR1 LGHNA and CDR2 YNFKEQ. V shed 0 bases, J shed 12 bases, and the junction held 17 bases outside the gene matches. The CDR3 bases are TGTGCCAGCAGCCAAGACAGGGTAGCGGGGGGCCTCGGGGGGTGGCAGTTCTTC. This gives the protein CASSQDRVAGGLGGWQFF.